Presented here are 11 T cell receptor beta chains from one specimen sequenced in a study of PD-1 blockade in mismatch repair-deficient tumors. Sequenced by immunoSEQ multiplex PCR; TCRdb stores in-frame clones only, minus some. The sample has tens of thousands of clones, over 80% seen once. This material consisted of PBMCs, taken roughly 40 weeks after starting pembrolizumab. The origin of the receptors is an adult with mismatch repair-deficient cancer.

The chain employs TRBV28 and TRBJ2-7; D is unclear. Trimming pared 3 bases from V and 4 bases from J, leaving 7 bases between. Germline assignment: CDR1 MDHEN and CDR2 SYDVKM. CDR3 length equals 12 residues. The CDR3 nucleotides are TGTGCCAGCAGTTTGAGGAATTACGAGCAGTACTTC. This codes for CASSLRNYEQYF. The whole variable domain, filled in from reference TRBV28 and TRBJ2-7, reads DVKVTQSSRYLVKRTGEKVFLECVQDMDHENMFWYRQDPGLGLRLIYFSYDVKMKEKGDIPEGYSVSREKKERFSLILESASTNQTSMYLCASSLRNYEQYFGPGTRLTVT.

The J gene is TRBJ2-3, the V gene TRBV5-1, with D hard to call. Deletions cut 5 bases from V and 2 bases from J, with 9 bases between. CDR3 length: 13 residues. CDR1 is SGHRS, CDR2 YFSETQ, per germline. CDR3 coding DNA: TGCGCCAGCAGGACTGCTACCACAGATACGCAGTATTTT. This gives the protein CASRTATTDTQYF.

This clone was counted once. The V gene is TRBV2, the J gene TRBJ1-1; the D gene is possibly TRBD1 (6 bases). CDR3 length: 11 residues. Between the trimmed V and J ends, which lost 8 bases and 8 bases, there was a span of 12 bases. The germline gives CDR1 SNHLY, CDR2 FYNNEI. The CDR3, as DNA: TGTGCCAGCGAAAGCAGGGGCGAAGCTTTCTTT. Residues: CASESRGEAFF.

This clone was found once. This chain joins TRBV5-1 and TRBJ1-5; no clear D. V was shortened by 1 base and J by 2 bases, with 7 bases between the two germline ends. This CDR3 is 14 amino acids long. CDR1 SGHRS and CDR2 YFSETQ come from the germline V gene. The CDR3 region has the DNA TGCGCCAGCAGCTTGTCCTACGGCAATCAGCCCCAGCATTTT. Translation: CASSLSYGNQPQHF.

The chain employs TRBV11-2 and TRBJ2-7; D not certain. CDR3 length: 14 residues. Germline CDR1 and CDR2: SGHAT and FQNNGV. V was cut by 1 base and J by 3 bases, with 10 bases left in between. The CDR3 coding sequence is TGTGCCAGCAGCTTAGGGCACACCATCTACGAGCAGTACTTC. Protein sequence: CASSLGHTIYEQYF.

The chain recombines TRBV30 with TRBJ1-1; the match to TRBD1 covers 11 bases. Germline values: CDR1 GTSNPN, CDR2 SVGIG (reference sequence). The CDR3 spans 14 residues. V lost 8 bases, J lost 4 bases, and 9 bases stayed unmatched. The CDR3 region has the DNA TGTGCCGCAGGACAGGGGGCGGTGGGCACTGAAGCTTTCTTT. Translating it yields CAAGQGAVGTEAFF.

V and J are TRBV5-1 and TRBJ2-7, with 8 nucleotides matching TRBD1. Germline trimming cut 2 bases from V and 7 bases from J; bases unmatched to any gene: 8. The CDR3 loop spans 14 amino acids. Germline V gene sequence: CDR1 SGHRS, CDR2 YFSETQ. The CDR3 sequence is CASSLGQGSLEQYF. CDR3 sequence (DNA): TGCGCCAGCAGCTTAGGACAGGGTAGTTTGGAGCAGTACTTC.

This clone occurred once. The gene calls are TRBV6-1 and TRBJ2-3; 11 bases line up with TRBD1. The CDR3 has 15 amino acids. V shed 6 bases, J shed 0 bases, and the junction held 2 bases outside the gene matches. Germline CDR1 and CDR2: MNHNS and SASEGT. The CDR3 sequence: CASSGTGGSTDTQYF. The CDR3 region has the DNA TGTGCCAGCAGCGGGACAGGGGGAAGCACAGATACGCAGTATTTT.

This chain uses TRBV28 with TRBJ1-2; D call uncertain. Trimming took off 1 base at V and 2 bases at J, with 8 bases between the two ends. The CDR3 consists of 14 residues. From germline, CDR1 is MDHEN and CDR2 SYDVKM. CDR3: CASSLFARNYGYTF. CDR3 DNA: TGTGCCAGCAGTTTATTCGCCAGGAACTATGGCTACACCTTC.

The V call is TRBV28, the J call TRBJ1-2, with D possibly TRBD1 on 6 matching bases. Per the germline V gene, CDR1 is MDHEN and CDR2 is SYDVKM. CDR3 length equals 14 residues. Trimming pared 4 bases from V and 8 bases from J, leaving 17 bases between. The CDR3 DNA is TGTGCCAGCAGTTATCGACAGGTAGCTCGCGGCTACACCTTC. Its protein is CASSYRQVARGYTF.

The V gene is TRBV28, the J gene TRBJ1-3; 8 bases align to TRBD1. Trimming cost V 3 bases and J 2 bases; bases outside gene matches: 6. The CDR3 is 16 residues long. In germline, CDR1 is MDHEN, CDR2 SYDVKM. CDR3: CASSFRGRGTGNTIYF. For the CDR3, the DNA is TGTGCCAGCAGTTTCAGGGGGCGGGGAACTGGAAACACCATATATTTT.